This TCR beta chain was sequenced for a study of vaccination effects on CD4 cells after COVID-19. At the level of the study: Vaccine administered to participants consisted of two doses of either BNT162b2 or mRNA-1273. Cultivation was performed at some 1.9 million PBMC per well with around 9.3 IU/ml IL-2 and approximately 10 ug/ml peptides added. Findings of the study overall: Clones arising from infection and from vaccination showed marked clonal contraction late after vaccination.

Profiling relied on immunoSEQ multiplex PCR, and the TCRdb table lists in-frame clones only, not all of them. The table has 25,000 to 35,000 clones, 70% to 80% seen once. Subsequent to 10 days of culture, CD4+ T cells were isolated. Half-medium exchanges with IL-2 medium took place on days 3 and 7. With respect to this clone: Its antigen is not identified.

J was trimmed by 3 bases and V by 11 bases; bases with no gene match: 6. This CDR3 contains 12 residues. From germline, CDR1 is SNHLY and CDR2 FYNNEI. Sequencing used CD4+ T cells from PBMCs cultured without peptide, obtained before COVID-19 vaccination. The clonotype comes from a human donor who received a COVID-19 vaccine. This rearrangement joins TRBV2 to TRBJ1-1, with 7 bases lining up with TRBD1. This chain's CDR3 is CASRRGHTEAFF. CDR3 nucleotides: TGTGCCTCGAGAAGGGGGCACACTGAAGCTTTCTTT.